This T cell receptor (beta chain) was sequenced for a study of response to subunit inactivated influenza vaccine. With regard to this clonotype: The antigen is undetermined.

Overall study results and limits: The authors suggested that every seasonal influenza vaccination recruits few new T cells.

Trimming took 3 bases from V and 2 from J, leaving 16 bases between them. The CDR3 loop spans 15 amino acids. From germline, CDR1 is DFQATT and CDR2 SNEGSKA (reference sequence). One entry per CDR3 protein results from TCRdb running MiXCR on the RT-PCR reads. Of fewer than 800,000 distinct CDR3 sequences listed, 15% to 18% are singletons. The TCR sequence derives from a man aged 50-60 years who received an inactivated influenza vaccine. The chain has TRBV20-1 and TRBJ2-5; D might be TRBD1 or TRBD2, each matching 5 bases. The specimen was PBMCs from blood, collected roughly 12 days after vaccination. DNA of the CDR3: TGCAGTGCTAGTCCCCTCCCGGGACCACAAGAGACCCAGTACTTC. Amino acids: CSASPLPGPQETQYF.